This passage covers 16 T cell receptor beta chains from one sample sequenced in a study of cytomegalovirus exposure and HLA in healthy donors (dated by TCRdb to about 2017). The library was prepared using the immunoSEQ multiplex PCR assay. For the multiplex PCR, a mixture combining 60 forward primers for TCR Vbeta segments and 13 reverse primers for TCR Jbeta segments was used. The immuneACCESS repertoire file appears here via TCRdb, limited to in-frame rearrangements. These files lack a portion of the clones; in checked studies, under half of the deficit traces to unresolved V genes, and the cause of the others is not known. This sample is represented by just over 95,000 clones; about 70% of them were singletons. Roughly 8.8% of the sample rests with the top ten. The sequenced material came from PBMCs. These receptors all stem from a human donor in good health.

This sequence joins TRBV6-5 and TRBJ2-2; D call uncertain. The germline V gene has CDR1 MNHEY and CDR2 SVGAGI. The CDR3 sequence is 16 residues long. Trimming cost V 4 bases and J 5 bases, with 17 bases left between them. The CDR3 DNA reads TGTGCCAGCAGTTCCTGGGCTCGACCCCTTACCGGGGAGCTGTTTTTT. It yields the protein CASSSWARPLTGELFF.

The chain recombines TRBV5-1 with TRBJ2-3; 10 bases are a match to TRBD2. The V gene's germline CDR1 is SGHRS and CDR2 YFSETQ. The ends lost 4 bases at V and 2 bases at J; junction bases unmatched: 10. The CDR3 loop spans 17 amino acids. The CDR3 nucleotides read TGCGCCAGCAGCCTGGGACTAGCGAGGGGATACACAGATACGCAGTATTTT. The encoded protein is CASSLGLARGYTDTQYF. Filled out from reference TRBV5-1 and TRBJ2-3, the complete variable domain reads KAGVTQTPRYLIKTRGQQVTLSCSPISGHRSVSWYQQTPGQGLQFLFEYFSETQRNKGNFPGRFSGRQFSNSRSEMNVSTLELGDSALYLCASSLGLARGYTDTQYFGPGTRLTVL.

The chain joins TRBV10-3 to TRBJ2-5; unclear D gene. Judging by the DNA end, TRBJ2-7 fits better; the J call may be wrong. This CDR3 region has 14 residues. Looked up from germline, CDR1 is ENHRY and CDR2 is SYGVKD. The CDR3 nucleotides read TGTGCCATCAGTGGGGCCAATCCCTTCTACGAGCAGTACTTC. Residues: CAISGANPFYEQYF.

This clone has a handful of counts. This specimen includes other DNA sequences encoding the same CDR3. The chain joins TRBV27 to TRBJ2-7; tentative D call: TRBD1 (5 bases). This CDR3 has 14 amino acids. Germline CDR1 is MNHEY and CDR2 is SMNVEV (reference sequence). The V end lost 3 bases, the J end lost 3 bases, and 12 bases lay between the germline ends. DNA for the CDR3: TGTGCCAGCAGTTTCTCAACCCAGGGCTACGAGCAGTACTTC. As protein: CASSFSTQGYEQYF.

The rearrangement joins TRBV29-1 to TRBJ2-1; 8 bases are a match to TRBD2. Germline assignment: CDR1 SQVTM and CDR2 ANQGSEA. This CDR3 comprises 15 residues. The J segment lost 0 bases and the V segment lost 3 bases, leaving 4 bases of the junction unmatched. DNA for the CDR3: TGCAGCGTTGACGGGGGGGTGAGCTCCTACAATGAGCAGTTCTTC. Its protein is CSVDGGVSSYNEQFF.

This clone appeared a single time. This rearrangement joins TRBV9 to TRBJ2-2; 8 bases agree with TRBD2. CDR1 is SGDLS, CDR2 YYNGEE, per germline. Germline trimming cut 1 base from V and 8 bases from J; bases unmatched to any gene: 4. CDR3 length equals 14 residues. DNA for the CDR3: TGTGCCAGCAGCGTATCACTAGCGGCGGGGGAGCTGTTTTTT. Amino acids: CASSVSLAAGELFF.

J is TRBJ2-2 and V is TRBV5-1; D remains unclear. The germline V gene has CDR1 SGHRS and CDR2 YFSETQ. The V and J ends lost 0 bases and 1 base respectively, with 10 bases between them. The CDR3 runs to 16 residues. In nucleotides, the CDR3 is TGCGCCAGCAGCTTGGTGTTGGCCCTGAACACCGGGGAGCTGTTTTTT. It specifies CASSLVLALNTGELFF.

V usage is TRBV5-1 and J usage is TRBJ2-3, with TRBD2 identical over 12 bases. Trimming cost V 4 bases and J 5 bases; bases outside gene matches: 5. The CDR3 loop spans 15 amino acids. The germline gives CDR1 SGHRS, CDR2 YFSETQ. CDR3 DNA sequence: TGCGCCAGCAGCCCTAGCGGGGGGGCTAGAGATACGCAGTATTTT. Protein product: CASSPSGGARDTQYF.

J is TRBJ2-1 and V is TRBV15, with 8 bases matching TRBD2. Germline CDR1 LNHNV, CDR2 YYDKDF (reference sequence). The CDR3 totals 15 residues. The V segment lost 3 bases and the J segment 7 bases; nucleotides outside the gene matches: 8. DNA for the CDR3: TGTGCCACCAGCAGGTCGCGGGAGGATGGGAATGAGCAGTTCTTC. Translated: CATSRSREDGNEQFF.

This clone was found many times. This chain uses TRBV7-8 with TRBJ1-5; 7 nucleotides agree with TRBD1. The CDR3 has 15 amino acids. The V gene end was trimmed by 5 bases and the J gene end by 6 bases; junction bases not matched to a gene: 10. CDR1 and CDR2 from the germline V gene are SGHVS and FQNEAQ. CDR3 DNA: TGTGCCAGCAGCGACTACAGGGGTTCCAGTCAGCCCCAGCATTTT. Encoded protein: CASSDYRGSSQPQHF.

About this clone: At one of its ends the junction is not consistent with the germline gene, which may arise from a read error. The chain carries TRBV7-9 and TRBJ2-2, with a possible D match to TRBD2 (6 bases). Germline V gene lookup returns CDR1 SEHNR and CDR2 FQNEAQ (reference sequence). The CDR3 loop spans 16 amino acids. In DNA form, the CDR3 reads TGTTCCAGCAGCCATGTCGGTCCCGGGGGCACCGGGGAGCTGTTTTTT. Protein: CSSSHVGPGGTGELFF.

This clone was seen a handful of times. The same CDR3 arises from other DNA sequences in this sample as well. The chain links TRBV7-9 to TRBJ1-1, with D uncertain. Germline values: CDR1 SEHNR, CDR2 FQNEAQ (reference sequence). Trimming shortened V by 1 base and J by 1 base, and 4 bases separated the two germline ends. There are 13 residues in the CDR3. The DNA of the CDR3 is TGTGCCAGCAGCTTAGACAGGAACACTGAAGCTTTCTTT. This gives the protein CASSLDRNTEAFF.

The J gene is TRBJ2-1, the V gene TRBV6-1; TRBD2 agrees at 10 bases. The CDR3 spans 17 residues. CDR1 and CDR2 from the germline V gene are MNHNS and SASEGT. The ends lost 4 bases at V and 7 bases at J; junction bases unmatched: 13. The CDR3 sequence is CASSAIVSSGRANEQFF. Here the CDR3 DNA reads TGTGCCAGCAGTGCAATAGTCTCGAGCGGGAGGGCAAATGAGCAGTTCTTC.

The chain combines TRBV7-2 with TRBJ1-1; 8 bases align to TRBD1. Germline values: CDR1 SGHTA, CDR2 FQGNSA. Trimming removed 7 bases from V and 0 bases from J; junction bases left unmatched: 7. This CDR3 region has 15 residues. The CDR3 coding sequence is TGTGCCAGCACGGAGGACAGGGCAATGAACACTGAAGCTTTCTTT. It codes for CASTEDRAMNTEAFF.

In this sample, this clone turned up many times. The chain joins TRBV6-5 to TRBJ1-4; the D is unclear. CDR3 length: 15 residues. V lost 6 bases and J lost 0, with 11 bases in between. CDR1 is MNHEY, CDR2 SVGAGI, per germline. The CDR3 bases are TGTGCCAGCAGGCGAGGAGAAGCAACTAATGAAAAACTGTTTTTT. As protein: CASRRGEATNEKLFF.

This clone was seen a single time. The rearrangement uses TRBV20-1 and TRBJ2-3; D unresolved. V lost 7 bases and J lost 5, with 7 bases in between. This CDR3 contains 10 residues. Germline loops: CDR1 DFQATT, CDR2 SNEGSKA (reference sequence). The DNA of the CDR3 is TGCAGTGTGGAGTTAGATACGCAGTATTTT. Its protein is CSVELDTQYF.